Listed here is a single T cell receptor (beta chain). Measured with immunoSEQ multiplex PCR; TCRdb has only the in-frame clones, and not every one. The profile shows under 350,000 clones, 75% to 90% of them singletons. The entry originates in a study of blood T cell repertoires in COVID-19. The CDR3 is made up of 14 amino acids. Germline CDR1 and CDR2: MNHNS and SASEGT. V lost 3 bases to trimming and J lost 3 bases; unmatched junction nucleotides: 4. The sample consisted of peripheral blood. The sequence was obtained from a man aged 55 to 70 who had recovered from COVID-19. This chain links TRBV6-1 with TRBJ1-1; 7 bases match TRBD1. The CDR3 here is CASSDGGTDTEAFF. In DNA, the CDR3 is TGTGCCAGCAGTGACGGAGGGACAGACACTGAAGCTTTCTTT.